A single sample gave rise to the 5 T cell receptor beta chains below, sequenced in a study of neurological immune-mediated disorders. TCRdb called the 5' RACE reads again in MiXCR, with one record for every CDR3 protein. The sample includes some 77,000 distinct CDR3 sequences, around 9.9% of them seen just once. Material for sequencing was PBMCs. These receptors all come from a middle-aged man in good health.

Many counts were recorded for this clonotype. CDR3 sequence reads: CASSSGSFVNNEKLFF. CDR3 nucleotide sequence: TGTGCCAGCAGCTCCGGTTCCTTCGTGAATAATGAAAAACTGTTTTTT. The V gene is TRBV7-9, the J gene TRBJ1-4; D is undetermined. CDR1 SEHNR and CDR2 FQNEAQ come from the germline V gene (reference sequence). The CDR3 runs 16 residues. V was cut by 4 bases and J by 4 bases, with 16 bases left in between.

This clonotype was counted ten times or more. V is TRBV4-1 and J is TRBJ2-3; 7 nucleotides line up with TRBD2. J lost 5 bases, V lost 4 bases, and 12 bases had no gene match. Looked up from germline, CDR1 is MGHRA and CDR2 is YSYEKL. The CDR3 spans 16 residues. CDR3 region: CASSLTIGRGEDTQYF. CDR3 in DNA: TGCGCCAGCAGCCTGACTATCGGACGGGGGGAAGATACGCAGTATTTT.

This clonotype came up many times. The gene calls are TRBV7-9 and TRBJ1-2; D gene uncertain. Trimming shortened V by 5 bases and J by 2 bases, and 15 bases separated the two germline ends. CDR1 SEHNR and CDR2 FQNEAQ come from the germline V gene (reference sequence). CDR3 length equals 15 residues. DNA for the CDR3: TGTGCCAGCAGCCCCTTAGATGGCGGGAACTATGGCTACACCTTC. Its protein is CASSPLDGGNYGYTF.

This chain connects TRBV12-3 or TRBV12-4 to TRBJ2-7; 10 positions agree with TRBD2. This CDR3 has 14 amino acids. The ends lost 5 bases at V and 5 bases at J; junction bases unmatched: 6. The CDR3 here is CASSRRLAGDEQYF. CDR3 nucleotides: TGTGCCAGCAGTCGCCGACTAGCGGGCGACGAGCAGTACTTC.

This chain joins TRBV3-1 and TRBJ2-1; the D gene could be TRBD1 or TRBD2 (5 bases each). Trimming took off 0 bases at V and 10 bases at J, with 13 bases between the two ends. The CDR3 is 14 residues long. Per the germline V gene, CDR1 is LGHDT and CDR2 is YNNKEL (reference sequence). CDR3: CASSQDPTWGEQFF. The CDR3 bases are TGTGCCAGCAGCCAAGATCCGACCTGGGGGGAGCAGTTCTTC.